This T cell receptor beta chain comes out of a study of tumor-infiltrating lymphocytes in primary liver carcinoma. The germline CDR1 and CDR2 sequences are LGHNA and YNFKEQ. Trimming stripped 2 bases from V and 1 base from J, with 9 bases between. The CDR3 sequence is 16 residues long. Comment on this clonotype: Its antigen remains unidentified. The CDR3 does not close with the conserved phenylalanine or tryptophan, likely indicating a read error.

Total RNA and DNA came together from around 18-30 mg of bulk tissue without cell sorting. Chronic HBV infection affected patients, none of whom had received treatment. From around 0.5 ug total RNA, TCR beta cDNA was generated with a primer in the constant region. Library construction for TCR beta comprised three nested multiplex PCR rounds performed with slightly modified ARM-PCR. Researchers ran the first two PCR rounds for roughly 10 cycles each with TRBV1-TRBV30 forward primers and a C-beta reverse primer. TCRdb reanalysed the multiplex PCR reads using MiXCR and keeps one entry per CDR3 protein. This sample yields roughly 80,000 distinct CDR3 sequences, of which 71% are seen a single time; roughly an eighth belongs to the top ten. General study results and limits: Tumor samples exhibited a significantly greater top-250-clone fraction than blood samples (p = 0.039). Present in all five tumor regions were only about 8-25% of the top clones.

The J gene is TRBJ2-6, the V gene TRBV4-2, with D tentatively TRBD1 or TRBD2 (5 bases each). The sequencing sample was made of liver tumor tissue from sampling region 4. The sample's subset: tumor region T4, right-lateral pole. The sequence was collected from a woman in her sixties or seventies with primary liver carcinoma and hepatitis B virus infection. CDR3 coding DNA: TGTGCCAGCAGCCAAAATGGGGGTTCTGGGGCCAACGTCCTGACTTAC. Protein: CASSQNGGSGANVLTY.